Below are 25 T cell receptor beta chains sequenced from a single sample in a study of blood T cell repertoires in COVID-19. The protocol was immunoSEQ multiplex PCR, while the TCRdb copy is restricted to in-frame clones and leaves out a portion. The sample holds about 110,000 clones, roughly 85% seen once. Sequencing was done on a sample of peripheral blood. These receptors were collected from a woman aged 60 to 75 with acute or convalescent COVID-19.

As DNA, the CDR3 is TGTGCCAGCTCCTGGGGTATAGCAGGACCGAGGGCGGGCTACACCTTC. Protein product: CASSWGIAGPRAGYTF. This chain joins TRBV7-9 and TRBJ1-2; no firm D call. CDR1 is SEHNR and CDR2 is FQNEAQ in the germline V gene (reference sequence). The CDR3 runs to 16 residues. The V end was cut by 8 bases, the J end by 8 bases, with 27 bases between.

The chain combines TRBV2 with TRBJ1-6, with no clear D. The CDR3 loop spans 12 amino acids. Germline V gives CDR1 SNHLY, CDR2 FYNNEI. Trimming pared 6 bases from V and 7 bases from J, leaving 7 bases between. CDR3 in amino acids: CASRTPNSPLHF. Written as DNA, the CDR3 is TGTGCCAGCAGGACACCCAATTCACCCCTCCACTTT.

This chain links TRBV9 with TRBJ1-1; D perhaps matches TRBD1 (5 bases). Germline values: CDR1 SGDLS, CDR2 YYNGEE. V was clipped by 4 bases and J by 7 bases, with 14 bases between them. The CDR3 loop spans 13 amino acids. CDR3 nucleotides: TGTGCCAGCAGCCCGGCGGGGGAGGGTGAAGCTTTCTTT. As protein: CASSPAGEGEAFF.

This sequence joins TRBV7-3 and TRBJ1-6; D possibly corresponds to TRBD1 (6 bases). The ends were cut back, 5 bases at V and 3 bases at J, with 11 bases in the middle. CDR3 length: 15 residues. Germline CDR1 is SGHTA and CDR2 is FQGTGA. The CDR3 nucleotides are TGTGCCAGCAGCCCCGGGACAAACTATAATTCACCCCTCCACTTT. This sequence encodes CASSPGTNYNSPLHF.

This clone was observed a few times. The chain recombines TRBV6-2 or TRBV6-3 with TRBJ1-1; 7 positions agree with TRBD1. The CDR3 has 15 residues. The trim removed 5 bases at V and 0 bases at J, leaving 6 bases unmatched. Germline lookup yields CDR1 MNHEY and CDR2 SVGEGT. CDR3 region: CASSQKDRMNTEAFF. The DNA of the CDR3 is TGTGCCAGCAGTCAAAAGGACAGGATGAACACTGAAGCTTTCTTT.

The chain joins TRBV4-2 to TRBJ2-3; 10 bases match TRBD2. After removal of 3 bases from V and 2 bases from J, the junction contained 5 bases not matched to a gene. Germline CDR1 reads LGHNA; CDR2 reads YNFKEQ. The CDR3 consists of 16 residues. The CDR3 DNA is TGTGCCAGCAGCCAGGCAACTAGCGGGATCACAGATACGCAGTATTTT. Translation gives CASSQATSGITDTQYF.

This clone was seen just once. The gene calls are TRBV28 and TRBJ2-7; TRBD1 is a possible D gene (6 bases). The CDR3 loop spans 15 amino acids. In germline, CDR1 is MDHEN, CDR2 SYDVKM. V was trimmed by 1 base and J by 3 bases, leaving 13 bases between them. DNA for the CDR3: TGTGCCAGCAGTTTATACTACGGGACACACTACGAGCAGTACTTC. Translation: CASSLYYGTHYEQYF.

This clone occurred once. J is TRBJ2-5 and V is TRBV5-1, with 8 bases aligning to TRBD2. V lost 6 bases to trimming and J lost 2 bases; unmatched junction nucleotides: 12. The V gene's germline CDR1 is SGHRS and CDR2 YFSETQ. The CDR3 has 16 amino acids. The CDR3 reads CASTNTGTRLQETQYF. CDR3 nucleotides: TGCGCCAGCACCAACACCGGGACTAGACTACAAGAGACCCAGTACTTC.

This clone was seen just once. The V gene is TRBV10-3, the J gene TRBJ2-7; 7 bases are a match to TRBD2. The CDR3 length is 12 residues. Germline CDR1 ENHRY, CDR2 SYGVKD. V shed 7 bases and J 3 bases; nucleotides not matched to a gene: 3. CDR3: CAITGGSYEQYF. The DNA for the CDR3 is TGTGCCATCACTGGCGGGAGCTACGAGCAGTACTTC.

The chain is built from TRBV5-1 and TRBJ1-2, with 10 positions matching TRBD1. CDR1 SGHRS and CDR2 YFSETQ come from the germline V gene. The CDR3 loop spans 14 amino acids. The trim removed 2 bases at V and 8 bases at J, leaving 6 bases unmatched. The CDR3 DNA is TGCGCCAGCAGCTTAGAAGGACAGGGGGGCGGCTACACCTTC. Amino acids: CASSLEGQGGGYTF.

By share, this clone ranks as medium-sized (0.01 to 0.1%). The chain couples TRBV3-1 (or the pseudogene TRBV3-2) to TRBJ1-5; 12 nucleotides agree with TRBD1. The V and J ends lost 4 bases and 1 base, in that order; junction bases with no gene match: 8. Germline CDR1 and CDR2: LGHDT and YNNKEL (reference sequence). The CDR3 extends over 18 amino acids. In DNA, the CDR3 is TGTGCCAGCAGCCCGGGACAGGGGGCCGGGGAGAGCAATCAGCCCCAGCATTTT. Translating gives CASSPGQGAGESNQPQHF.

The chain uses TRBV7-9 and TRBJ1-1; tentatively, D is TRBD1 (5 bases). CDR3 length: 13 residues. Germline values: CDR1 SEHNR, CDR2 FQNEAQ (reference sequence). The V and J ends lost 4 bases and 2 bases respectively, with 8 bases between them. CDR3 residues: CASSSDRNTEAFF. The DNA for the CDR3 is TGTGCCAGCAGCTCCGACAGAAACACTGAAGCTTTCTTT.

V and J are TRBV25-1 and TRBJ2-7; D may be TRBD2 (6 bases). The CDR3 spans 12 residues. Trimming removed 8 bases from V and 2 bases from J, with 10 bases in between. Per germline, CDR1 MGHDK and CDR2 SYGVNS. The CDR3 DNA reads as TGTGCCAGCTCCGGGGGTCCCTACGAGCAGTACTTC. Residues: CASSGGPYEQYF.

The V call is TRBV10-3, the J call TRBJ1-1; D is uncertain. Germline V lookup: CDR1 ENHRY, CDR2 SYGVKD. The CDR3 totals 14 residues. V was cut by 7 bases and J by 3 bases, with 15 bases left in between. CDR3 in DNA: TGTGCCATCACCAAGGGCCCCGGGGACACTGAAGCTTTCTTT. It is translated as CAITKGPGDTEAFF.

The CDR3: CSATPYEKLFF. The CDR3 region has the DNA TGCAGTGCTACCCCGTATGAAAAACTGTTTTTT. The chain couples TRBV20-1 to TRBJ1-4; D not certain. V was pared by 4 bases and J by 6 bases, with 6 bases between. From germline, CDR1 is DFQATT and CDR2 SNEGSKA (reference sequence). This CDR3 is 11 amino acids long.

This clone was counted between two and nine times. The V and J genes are TRBV5-6 and TRBJ2-1, with D uncertain. V shed 0 bases and J shed 9 bases, with 4 bases lying between them. Germline V gene data show CDR1 as SGHDT and CDR2 as YYEEEE. CDR3 length: 11 amino acids. The CDR3 spells CASSLVSEQFF. CDR3 coding DNA: TGTGCCAGCAGCTTGGTTAGTGAGCAGTTCTTC.

V and J are TRBV9 and TRBJ2-1; D ambiguous. The CDR3 spans 13 residues. Trimming stripped 0 bases from V and 8 bases from J, with 9 bases between. Germline assignment: CDR1 SGDLS and CDR2 YYNGEE. In DNA form, the CDR3 reads TGTGCCAGCAGCGTAGGCGAGAGCCATGAGCAGTTCTTC. It is translated as CASSVGESHEQFF.

The V gene is TRBV5-1, the J gene TRBJ1-4, with TRBD1 identical over 10 bases. Germline-derived CDR1 and CDR2 are SGHRS and YFSETQ. Trimming at V came to 4 bases and at J to 6 bases, leaving 3 bases not matched to a gene. The CDR3 spans 14 residues. CDR3 protein: CASSRTGGDEKLFF. CDR3 DNA: TGCGCCAGCAGCAGGACAGGGGGTGATGAAAAACTGTTTTTT.

Remarks on this clone: In the same sample, other DNA sequences code for this CDR3. This sequence joins TRBV7-8 and TRBJ1-1; 10 nucleotides align to TRBD1. J was trimmed by 4 bases and V by 3 bases; bases with no gene match: 2. The V gene's germline CDR1 is SGHVS and CDR2 FQNEAQ. The CDR3 sequence is 14 residues long. The CDR3 DNA reads as TGTGCCAGCAGCTTCGGACAGGGGGGCACTGAAGCTTTCTTT. Its translation: CASSFGQGGTEAFF.

J is TRBJ1-6 and V is TRBV19; the match to TRBD1 covers 10 bases. V dropped 3 bases and J dropped 10; count of bases not matched to a gene: 6. The germline V gene encodes CDR1 LNHDA and CDR2 SQIVND (reference sequence). The CDR3 is 15 residues long. CDR3 loop: CASSMGTGVFSPLHF. Written as DNA, the CDR3 is TGTGCCAGTAGTATGGGGACAGGGGTATTCTCACCCCTCCACTTT.

The chain links TRBV25-1 to TRBJ2-7; 8 bases line up with TRBD1. The V gene end was trimmed by 4 bases and the J gene end by 4 bases; junction bases not matched to a gene: 9. Looked up from germline, CDR1 is MGHDK and CDR2 is SYGVNS. This CDR3 comprises 15 residues. This chain's CDR3 is CASSARWTGLYEQYF. The CDR3 nucleotides read TGTGCCAGCAGTGCGCGATGGACAGGGTTATACGAGCAGTACTTC.

This chain uses TRBV28 with TRBJ1-5, with 9 bases that match TRBD1. This CDR3 region has 16 residues. From germline, CDR1 is MDHEN and CDR2 SYDVKM. J was trimmed by 1 base and V by 2 bases; bases with no gene match: 3. The DNA for the CDR3 is TGTGCCAGCAGTTTACCGGGACAGGGCAGCAATCAGCCCCAGCATTTT. Amino acid sequence: CASSLPGQGSNQPQHF.

The chain employs TRBV5-6 and TRBJ2-2; no clear D. V was clipped by 4 bases and J by 4 bases, with 11 bases between them. Germline CDR1 is SGHDT and CDR2 is YYEEEE. The CDR3 loop spans 14 amino acids. This CDR3 reads CASSPFTGTGELFF. The DNA for the CDR3 is TGTGCCAGCAGCCCATTTACGGGCACCGGGGAGCTGTTTTTT.

This clone was observed a few times. This chain joins TRBV30 and TRBJ1-2; D is perhaps TRBD1 (6 bases). Trimming removed 7 bases from V and 1 base from J, with 16 bases in between. The germline V gene has CDR1 GTSNPN and CDR2 SVGIG (reference sequence). CDR3 length: 14 amino acids. The CDR3 reads CALNRDTSNYGYTF. CDR3 coding DNA: TGTGCCTTAAACCGGGACACCAGTAACTATGGCTACACCTTC.

In its sample, this clone was seen a few times. The genes are TRBV7-8 and TRBJ2-4; D gene uncertain. Looked up from germline, CDR1 is SGHVS and CDR2 is FQNEAQ. V was shortened by 4 bases and J by 0 bases, with 7 bases between the two germline ends. The CDR3 spans 14 residues. CDR3 nucleotides: TGTGCCAGCAGCTCCGTCCTAGCCAAAAACATTCAGTACTTC. Its protein is CASSSVLAKNIQYF.